The 5 T cell receptor beta chains below were found in one sample sequenced in a study of identical twins. TCRdb re-analysed the 5' RACE reads in MiXCR, keeping a single row per CDR3 protein. The table has 400,000 to 550,000 distinct CDR3 sequences, under 25% seen once. This same sample was also taken into another study, of T cells expressing NK-cell markers.

Material: CD4+ T cells sorted from blood. The receptors come from a woman under 30 in good health.

This clonotype was found a few times. The genes are TRBV5-5 and TRBJ2-2, with D perhaps given as TRBD1 or TRBD2 (5 bases each). This CDR3 contains 15 residues. V was clipped by 7 bases and J by 5 bases, with 18 bases between them. Germline V gene data show CDR1 as SGHKS and CDR2 as YYEKEE (reference sequence). CDR3 bases: TGTGCCAGCCGTTCATCCGGGACGGTGACCGGGGAGCTGTTTTTT. Its translation: CASRSSGTVTGELFF.

This clonotype was seen only a few times. The chain links TRBV7-2 to TRBJ1-2; D might be TRBD1 (6 bases). V lost 4 bases, J lost 0 bases, and 12 bases lay in between. The CDR3 has 15 residues. The germline gives CDR1 SGHTA, CDR2 FQGNSA. CDR3 nucleotide sequence: TGTGCCAGCAGCTCCCGAACAGGGACTAACTATGGCTACACCTTC. Its protein is CASSSRTGTNYGYTF.

This clonotype has more than one count but fewer than ten. The chain carries TRBV5-1 and TRBJ2-7, with 8 positions matching TRBD1. The germline CDR1 and CDR2 sequences are SGHRS and YFSETQ. V shed 3 bases, J shed 7 bases, and the junction held 15 bases outside the gene matches. The CDR3 totals 16 residues. This CDR3 reads CASSSTGAAPSREQYF. CDR3 nucleotide sequence: TGCGCCAGCAGCTCGACAGGGGCCGCGCCCTCTAGGGAGCAGTACTTC.

The chain is built from TRBV30 and TRBJ2-7; no reliable D call. Germline CDR1 and CDR2: GTSNPN and SVGIG (reference sequence). The germline V and J ends were trimmed by 1 base and 10 bases, with 11 bases remaining between them. The length of the CDR3 is 11 residues. The DNA of the CDR3 is TGTGCCTGGAGTGCCAGACGCGGACAGTACTTC. This sequence encodes CAWSARRGQYF.

This clonotype has more than one count but fewer than ten. CDR3 sequence (DNA): TGCAGTGCTACCAGGACTAGCGGGAGTAGCACAGATACGCAGTATTTT. This codes for CSATRTSGSSTDTQYF. The J gene is TRBJ2-3, the V gene TRBV20-1, with TRBD2 identical over 13 bases. V lost 4 bases and J lost 0; bases outside the gene matches: 4. The length of the CDR3 is 16 residues. Germline V gene lookup returns CDR1 DFQATT and CDR2 SNEGSKA (reference sequence).